This paragraph covers one T cell receptor (beta chain) sequence. One end of the junction does not line up with germline, which may come from a read error. Each CDR3 protein gets one entry after TCRdb re-called the RT-PCR reads with MiXCR. The sample has almost 90,000 distinct CDR3 sequences; approximately 5.2% are singletons. This CDR3 comprises 15 residues. The V gene's germline CDR1 is SGHVS and CDR2 FQNEAQ. This entry belongs to a study of patients and donors after allogeneic stem cell transplantation. The TCR sequence derives from a human donor who was either an allogeneic HSCT recipient or a stem cell or donor lymphocyte infusion donor (not recorded which). It is not recorded whose cells these are; they may come from a transplant donor. Source material: blood, either unsorted or a sorted T cell fraction (not recorded which). This chain joins TRBV7-8 and TRBJ2-1, with 8 bases matching TRBD2. The CDR3 nucleotides are TGTGCCAGCACCTCATCAGCGGGAGCTATCAATGAGCAGCTCTTC. Its protein product is CASTSSAGAINEQLF.